The 10 T cell receptor beta chains below come from one sample, sequenced in a study of cytomegalovirus exposure and HLA in healthy donors. 60 Vbeta and 13 Jbeta primers were used in PCR. Here immunoSEQ multiplex PCR was the method, and the copy in TCRdb shows in-frame clones only, minus some. The sample gives under 250,000 clones, around 77% of which show up once; 1.5% to 2% is in the top ten. What was sequenced was PBMCs. These receptors all come from a man aged 30-40 years in good health and CMV-seronegative.

The chain has TRBV11-1 and TRBJ1-4, with TRBD1 matching 8 bases. This CDR3 spans 14 amino acids. Trimming at V came to 3 bases and at J to 7 bases, leaving 4 bases not matched to a gene. The germline V gene has CDR1 SGHAT and CDR2 FQDESV (reference sequence). CDR3 coding DNA: TGTGCCAGCAGCTTCAGGGGGCAGAGTGAAAAACTGTTTTTT. Protein: CASSFRGQSEKLFF.

This sequence joins TRBV5-4 and TRBJ2-3; D is perhaps TRBD2 (6 bases). Trimming left V 4 bases short and J 4 bases short, with 19 bases between. Germline CDR1 reads SGHNT; CDR2 reads YYREEE (reference sequence). This CDR3 spans 16 amino acids. Written as DNA, the CDR3 is TGTGCCAGCAGCATCCGAGCGGGCCCCCGGGCAGATACGCAGTATTTT. Protein: CASSIRAGPRADTQYF.

The chain has TRBV29-1 and TRBJ1-1; TRBD1 might be the D (6 bases). The CDR3 sequence is 11 residues long. CDR1 SQVTM and CDR2 ANQGSEA come from the germline V gene. V was cut by 7 bases and J by 5 bases, with 11 bases left in between. CDR3 loop: CSAERGTEAFF. CDR3 DNA: TGCAGCGCGGAGAGGGGGACTGAAGCTTTCTTT.

The chain links TRBV6-6 to TRBJ1-3, with 8 positions matching TRBD1. V shed 11 bases and J 5 bases; nucleotides not matched to a gene: 8. The CDR3 sequence is 13 residues long. Germline values: CDR1 MNHNY, CDR2 SVGAGI (reference sequence). The CDR3: CAGGQGNRNTIYF. In DNA, the CDR3 is TGTGCCGGTGGACAGGGTAATAGAAACACCATATATTTT.

This rearrangement joins TRBV7-3 to TRBJ2-3, with unresolved D. V lost 5 bases, J lost 5 bases, and 11 bases lay in between. The CDR3 extends over 13 amino acids. The germline gives CDR1 SGHTA, CDR2 FQGTGA. CDR3 bases: TGTGCCAGCAGCACCTCACCGGGAGATACGCAGTATTTT. Its protein is CASSTSPGDTQYF.

The J gene is TRBJ2-3, the V gene TRBV6-4, with 7 bases that match TRBD2. J gave up 4 bases and V 0 bases, and 1 base lay outside the gene matches. This CDR3 has 14 residues. Germline CDR1 reads MRHNA; CDR2 reads SNTAGT. CDR3 nucleotide sequence: TGTGCCAGCAGTGACTCGGCGGGAGCAGATACGCAGTATTTT. Its translation is CASSDSAGADTQYF.

This clone was observed once. V gene TRBV27 combines with J gene TRBJ2-7, with a possible D match to TRBD1 (6 bases). V shed 5 bases and J shed 1 base, with 18 bases lying between them. This CDR3 comprises 16 residues. In germline, CDR1 is MNHEY, CDR2 SMNVEV (reference sequence). In DNA form, the CDR3 reads TGTGCCAGCAGTCCCCACGGTTCGCAGGGGTCCTACGAGCAGTACTTC. This sequence encodes CASSPHGSQGSYEQYF.

A note on this clone: At one end the junction does not follow the germline gene, possibly because of a read error. The rearrangement links TRBV6-5 to TRBJ2-7; 9 bases are a match to TRBD2. The CDR3 loop spans 15 amino acids. Germline V gene lookup returns CDR1 MNHEY and CDR2 SVGAGI. In DNA, the CDR3 is TGTGCCCGCAGTCCTTATAGCGGGAGCTCCTACGAGCAGTACTTC. This gives the protein CARSPYSGSSYEQYF.

This clone has a handful of counts. The rearrangement joins TRBV6-1 to TRBJ1-5, with TRBD1 matching 9 bases. With 4 bases clipped from V and 6 bases from J, the junction kept 10 bases outside the gene matches. The germline CDR1 and CDR2 sequences are MNHNS and SASEGT. The CDR3 covers 16 residues. In DNA form, the CDR3 reads TGTGCCAGCAGTGTACTCCCGGGACAGGGTCCTCAGCCCCAGCATTTT. Residues: CASSVLPGQGPQPQHF.

The chain employs TRBV29-1 and TRBJ2-1; 10 bases agree with TRBD2. The junction had 10 bases not matched to a gene; V was cut back by 7 bases and J by 7 bases. Germline CDR1 is SQVTM and CDR2 is ANQGSEA. CDR3 length: 14 residues. CDR3 protein: CSALLAGRENEQFF. CDR3 nucleotide sequence: TGCAGCGCCCTACTAGCGGGGAGAGAAAATGAGCAGTTCTTC.